The present T cell receptor (beta chain) was sequenced within a study of T cells after yellow fever vaccination. This clonotype was counted at least ten times. TCRdb re-analysed the 5' RACE reads in MiXCR, keeping a single row per CDR3 protein. The data hold under 200,000 distinct CDR3 sequences, with approximately 11% observed a single time. The germline gives CDR1 MNHEY, CDR2 SVGEGT. J lost 4 bases, V lost 2 bases, and 1 base had no gene match. CDR3 length: 14 amino acids. This rearrangement joins TRBV6-2 or TRBV6-3 to TRBJ2-3, with 9 bases matching TRBD2. The source material was CD8+ T cells sorted from PBMCs, sampled 15 days after the yellow fever booster vaccination. The receptor was derived from a man between 18 and 35 years old who received the YFV17D yellow fever vaccine. The CDR3 sequence is CASSYGGGADTQYF. The CDR3 DNA reads as TGTGCCAGCAGTTACGGCGGGGGGGCAGATACGCAGTATTTT.